This passage covers 12 T cell receptor beta chains from one sample sequenced in a study of blood T cell repertoires in COVID-19. Only in-frame clones appear in the TCRdb table, and some are missing; sequencing was by immunoSEQ multiplex PCR. The sample yields around 62,000 clones, roughly 80% seen once. Specimen: peripheral blood. Every receptor here comes from a man aged 45 to 65 with active COVID-19.

V and J are TRBV28 and TRBJ1-6; D gene uncertain. Trimming left V 8 bases short and J 10 bases short, with 12 bases between. The CDR3 extends over 12 amino acids. Germline V gene sequence: CDR1 MDHEN, CDR2 SYDVKM. The DNA of the CDR3 is TGTGCCAGCCGAGAGGGAAAGTCACCCCTCCACTTT. It codes for CASREGKSPLHF.

V gene TRBV19 combines with J gene TRBJ1-4; weak D call: TRBD1 (6 bases). The V gene's germline CDR1 is LNHDA and CDR2 SQIVND (reference sequence). The V end was cut by 3 bases, the J end by 6 bases, with 17 bases between. This CDR3 is 16 amino acids long. CDR3 protein: CASSIDSSRGDEKLFF. As DNA, the CDR3 is TGTGCCAGTAGTATCGATTCGAGCAGGGGTGATGAAAAACTGTTTTTT.

The sample holds one count of this clone. The CDR3 nucleotides are TGTGCCAGCAGCCCCTGGGGACAGGCTGGCGAGCAGTACTTC. Encoded protein: CASSPWGQAGEQYF. This rearrangement joins TRBV9 to TRBJ2-7; 8 nucleotides match TRBD1. This CDR3 comprises 14 residues. Germline CDR1 and CDR2: SGDLS and YYNGEE. With 4 bases clipped from V and 6 bases from J, the junction kept 9 bases outside the gene matches.

This clone was counted between two and nine times. The gene calls are TRBV7-2 and TRBJ2-1, with 11 bases that match TRBD2. Germline CDR1 is SGHTA and CDR2 is FQGNSA. The CDR3 contains 17 residues. With 2 bases clipped from V and 3 bases from J, the junction kept 6 bases outside the gene matches. The CDR3 DNA reads as TGTGCCAGCAGCTTAACTAGCGGGAGAGGCGGCTACAATGAGCAGTTCTTC. Protein product: CASSLTSGRGGYNEQFF.

The rearrangement joins TRBV6-1 to TRBJ2-7; 11 nucleotides match TRBD2. Germline V CDR1 and CDR2: MNHNS, SASEGT. Germline trimming cut 1 base from V and 4 bases from J; bases unmatched to any gene: 12. The CDR3 totals 18 residues. CDR3: CASSEVAPLAGDGYEQYF. In nucleotides, the CDR3 is TGTGCCAGCAGTGAAGTGGCCCCACTAGCGGGAGACGGTTACGAGCAGTACTTC.

The chain uses TRBV27 and TRBJ1-2, with D unclear. Germline V gene data show CDR1 as MNHEY and CDR2 as SMNVEV (reference sequence). The CDR3 has 12 amino acids. With 8 bases removed from V and 3 bases from J, the gap between germline ends came to 10 bases. This CDR3 reads CASFGFDYGYTF. The CDR3 region has the DNA TGTGCCAGCTTCGGGTTCGACTATGGCTACACCTTC.

This chain joins TRBV13 and TRBJ1-2; D is ambiguous. The CDR3 is 16 residues long. Germline CDR1 reads PRHDT; CDR2 reads FYEKMQ (reference sequence). The V gene lost 4 bases and the J gene lost 6 bases, with 21 bases spanning the gap. CDR3 DNA sequence: TGTGCCAGCAGCTCGTTCTCTGCAGGACTCTTGAATGGCTACACCTTC. Amino acids: CASSSFSAGLLNGYTF. The complete variable domain, with remaining parts taken from reference TRBV13 and TRBJ1-2, reads AAGVIQSPRHLIKEKRETATLKCYPIPRHDTVYWYQQGPGQDPQFLISFYEKMQSDKGSIPDRFSAQQFSDYHSELNMSSLELGDSALYFCASSSFSAGLLNGYTFGSGTRLTVV.

This clone is a singleton in its sample. The CDR3 loop reads CASSWGRGKLINGYTF. In DNA, the CDR3 is TGTGCCAGCAGTTGGGGCAGGGGGAAGCTTATAAATGGCTACACCTTC. The chain has TRBV21-1 and TRBJ1-2; the D call TRBD1 from the table was never checked on the DNA. TRBV21-1 constitutes a pseudogene. The CDR3 runs 16 residues.

The V gene is TRBV2, the J gene TRBJ2-7; a possible D gene is TRBD2 (6 bases). V lost 5 bases and J lost 5, with 22 bases in between. Germline CDR1 and CDR2: SNHLY and FYNNEI. The CDR3 is made up of 16 amino acids. CDR3 sequence (DNA): TGTGCCAGCAGTCCGGGGAGGACACACTCCCCCGACGAGCAGTACTTC. Its translation is CASSPGRTHSPDEQYF.

The sample holds a few counts of this clone. The chain recombines TRBV28 with TRBJ1-6, with TRBD1 matching over 8 bases. CDR3 length equals 16 residues. Germline V lookup: CDR1 MDHEN, CDR2 SYDVKM. The ends lost 6 bases at V and 10 bases at J; junction bases unmatched: 14. The CDR3 reads CASSRPIDRGGSPLHF. In DNA, the CDR3 is TGTGCCAGCAGCAGACCTATCGACAGGGGTGGGTCACCCCTCCACTTT.

The genes are TRBV29-1 and TRBJ1-2, with 10 bases identical to TRBD1. V dropped 5 bases and J dropped 6; count of bases not matched to a gene: 9. The CDR3 has 14 amino acids. Germline values: CDR1 SQVTM, CDR2 ANQGSEA. The CDR3 loop reads CSVPWDRGRNGYTF. Here the CDR3 DNA reads TGCAGCGTTCCCTGGGACAGGGGACGTAATGGCTACACCTTC.

This clone was seen repeatedly, ten times or more. The chain links TRBV5-4 to TRBJ1-3; D not certain. V lost 0 bases, J lost 7 bases, and 5 bases lay in between. The CDR3 loop spans 12 amino acids. Germline values: CDR1 SGHNT, CDR2 YYREEE (reference sequence). CDR3 coding DNA: TGTGCCAGCAGCTTGGACAGCAACACCATATATTTT. The encoded protein is CASSLDSNTIYF.